The next 30 T cell receptor beta chains were all read from a single sample in a study of tumor and adjacent non-tumor tissue in lung cancer. No cell sorting was done before RNA was extracted from the tissue. A modified ARM-PCR protocol with three rounds of nested PCR amplified TCRbeta. TCRdb analysed the multiplex PCR reads with MiXCR anew, one entry per CDR3 protein. The repertoire holds fewer than 85,000 distinct CDR3 sequences, with roughly 73% as singletons. Sequencing input: lung tumor tissue. Receptors originate from a woman aged 50 to 65 with non-small cell lung cancer.

This clonotype was seen ten or more times. V and J are TRBV5-4 and TRBJ1-2; D ambiguous. Germline lookup yields CDR1 SGHNT and CDR2 YYREEE (reference sequence). Trimming cost V 3 bases and J 3 bases, with 12 bases left between them. This CDR3 spans 14 amino acids. The CDR3 DNA is TGTGCCAGCAGCTCTGTGACGGGGTACTATGGCTACACCTTC. Translation: CASSSVTGYYGYTF.

As for this clonotype: No conserved phenylalanine or tryptophan ends this CDR3, so it is likely a read error. The DNA is left out, because the CDR3 cannot be placed on it with certainty; the CDR3 is given as TCRdb lists it. This CDR3 is CASNEDTYEQSS. The rearrangement links TRBV10-2 to TRBJ2-1. The CDR3 has 12 residues if both end residues are counted. Germline lookup yields CDR1 WSHSY and CDR2 SAAADI.

Concerning this clonotype itself: At one boundary the junction diverges from the germline segment, which might be a read error. V is TRBV29-1 and J is TRBJ2-7; the D call may be TRBD1 or TRBD2 (5 bases each). The CDR3 has 13 amino acids. Germline CDR1 is SQVTM and CDR2 is ANQGSEA. CDR3 in DNA: TGCAGCGTTTCCAGGGACCCCAGCTACGAGCTGTATTTC. Translating it yields CSVSRDPSYELYF.

This clonotype was detected ten times or more. This clone may be a read error of a much larger clone one base away. The final CDR3 position lacks the conserved phenylalanine or tryptophan, pointing to a likely read error. This chain joins TRBV6-5 and TRBJ1-5; 9 bases align to TRBD1. The CDR3 is 15 amino acids. The V segment lost 3 bases and the J segment 6 bases; nucleotides outside the gene matches: 6. CDR1 is MNHEY and CDR2 is SVGAGI in the germline V gene. The CDR3 DNA reads TGTGCCAGCAGTTATACACAGGGGGCGGGTCAGCCCCAGCATCTT. It specifies CASSYTQGAGQPQHL.

As to this clonotype: This CDR3 fails to terminate in the conserved phenylalanine or tryptophan, so it likely reflects a read error. This chain uses TRBV6-5 with TRBJ2-2, with D perhaps matching TRBD2 (5 bases). This CDR3 spans 15 amino acids. Per germline, CDR1 MNHEY and CDR2 SVGAGI. CDR3 DNA: TGTGCCAGCTGCACCAGGAGGCCGAACACAGGGGAGCTGTTTCTT. It encodes CASCTRRPNTGELFL.

On this clonotype: The CDR3 carries no conserved terminal phenylalanine or tryptophan, so it likely arises from a read error. The DNA is omitted, as the CDR3 cannot be located on it reliably, and the CDR3 follows TCRdb's listing. The V call is TRBV14, the J call TRBJ2-2. The V gene's germline CDR1 is SGHDN and CDR2 FVKESK. Ends included, the CDR3 has 16 residues. CDR3 loop: CASSQDRLAPTGELLY.

The chain uses TRBV11-3 and TRBJ2-5; D is uncertain. This CDR3 comprises 13 residues. Trimming pared 4 bases from V and 12 bases from J, leaving 18 bases between. Germline V gene sequence: CDR1 SGHNT, CDR2 YENEEA. The CDR3 protein is CASSSGVGEAKYF. CDR3 in DNA: TGTGCCAGCAGCTCTGGTGTGGGTGAGGCCAAGTACTTC. The whole variable domain, filled in from reference TRBV11-3 and TRBJ2-5, reads EAGVVQSPRYKIIEKKQPVAFWCNPISGHNTLYWYLQNLGQGPELLIRYENEEAVDDSQLPKDRFSAERLKGVDSTLKIQPAELGDSAVYLCASSSGVGEAKYFGPGTRLLVL.

At least ten counts were recorded for this clonotype. The chain employs TRBV20-1 and TRBJ2-1; TRBD2 matches 11 bases. The CDR3 runs to 15 residues. Trimming took 1 base from V and 4 from J; bases not matched to a gene: 3. Germline V gives CDR1 DFQATT, CDR2 SNEGSKA (reference sequence). The CDR3 DNA reads as TGCAGTGCTAGAGGAGGGACTAGCGGATACAATGAGCAGTTCTTC. Translated: CSARGGTSGYNEQFF.

Of note for this clonotype: Compared with germline, one end of the junction differs, possibly owing to a read error. The chain combines TRBV24-1 with TRBJ2-3, with 8 bases fitting TRBD2. The germline CDR1 and CDR2 sequences are KGHDR and SFDVKD. CDR3 length: 16 residues. The CDR3 loop reads CVTSESGLGGTDTQYF. The CDR3 bases are TGTGTCACCAGTGAATCGGGACTAGGCGGCACAGATACGCAGTATTTT.

This clonotype appeared many times. The V and J genes are TRBV7-9 and TRBJ2-4; TRBD2 is a possible D gene (5 bases). This CDR3 is built from 18 residues. The V and J ends lost 5 bases and 0 bases respectively, with 20 bases between them. The germline V gene has CDR1 SEHNR and CDR2 FQNEAQ (reference sequence). Here the CDR3 reads CASSPRGLGAIAKNIQYF. CDR3 bases: TGTGCCAGCAGCCCCCGAGGGTTGGGCGCTATAGCCAAAAACATTCAGTACTTC.

This clonotype was seen only a few times. A much larger clone lies one base from this, so it may be a read error. Without the conserved terminal phenylalanine or tryptophan, this CDR3 likely stems from a read error. The chain uses TRBV25-1 and TRBJ2-7, with D perhaps TRBD1 or TRBD2 (6 bases each). The CDR3 contains 15 residues. V shed 5 bases and J shed 5 bases, with 19 bases lying between them. Germline V gene lookup returns CDR1 MGHDK and CDR2 SYGVNS. This CDR3 is CASSRGIQGLNEQYL. CDR3 nucleotide sequence: TGTGCCAGCAGTCGGGGGATACAGGGTCTAAACGAGCAGTACTTA.

Turning to this clonotype: Because the CDR3 is missing its conserved closing phenylalanine or tryptophan, this is likely a read error. This sequence joins TRBV10-3 and TRBJ2-4, with D possibly TRBD2 on 7 matching bases. This CDR3 is built from 15 residues. CDR1 is ENHRY, CDR2 SYGVKD, per germline. The CDR3 is CGISEGGLAKNIQYL. In DNA, the CDR3 is TGTGGCATCAGTGAGGGGGGGCTAGCCAAAAACATTCAGTACTTA.

To note about this clonotype: A read error may explain this, as a much larger clone is one base away. The chain uses TRBV20-1 and TRBJ2-7; 8 bases align to TRBD1. The CDR3 is 13 amino acids. Germline V gene lookup returns CDR1 DFQATT and CDR2 SNEGSKA (reference sequence). The CDR3 coding sequence is TGCAGTGCTAGGGGGACAGGCAACTACGAGCACTACTTC. Translated, it gives CSARGTGNYEHYF.

The rearrangement joins TRBV7-8 to TRBJ2-5, with 8 bases aligning to TRBD1. The J segment lost 3 bases and the V segment lost 5 bases, leaving 8 bases of the junction unmatched. This CDR3 has 15 residues. Germline V gives CDR1 SGHVS, CDR2 FQNEAQ. CDR3 bases: TGTGCCAGCAGCGTTGGGACAGGTATAGAAGAGACCCAGTACTTC. Encoded protein: CASSVGTGIEETQYF. Using reference TRBV7-8 and TRBJ2-5 for the parts outside the CDR3, the full variable domain is GAGVSQSPRYKVAKRGQDVALRCDPISGHVSLFWYQQALGQGPEFLTYFQNEAQLDKSGLPSDRFFAERPEGSVSTLKIQRTQQEDSAVYLCASSVGTGIEETQYFGPGTRLLVL.

Details on this clonotype: A much larger clone lies a single base off, so this may be a read error. The chain is built from TRBV21-1 and TRBJ2-7; the table assigns TRBD2, which was not confirmed against the DNA. TRBV21-1 is recorded as a pseudogene. The CDR3 is made up of 15 amino acids. The CDR3 region has the DNA TGTGCCAGCAGCAAAGTAGTCGACCCTTACTACGACCAGTACTTC. It translates to CASSKVVDPYYDQYF.

V is TRBV9 and J is TRBJ2-3; 7 nucleotides agree with TRBD2. Germline V gives CDR1 SGDLS, CDR2 YYNGEE. The CDR3 runs 14 residues. V lost 3 bases to trimming and J lost 15 bases; unmatched junction nucleotides: 16. The CDR3 reads CASSASSGADTHYF. The CDR3 DNA sequence: TGTGCCAGCAGCGCATCTAGCGGAGCAGATACACACTATTTT.

This clonotype appeared once. Here the CDR3 omits its conserved ending phenylalanine or tryptophan, so a read error is the likely source. This sequence joins TRBV11-1 and TRBJ1-1; D gene unclear. Looked up from germline, CDR1 is SGHAT and CDR2 is FQDESV (reference sequence). The CDR3 spans 14 residues. V dropped 7 bases and J dropped 6 bases, with 18 bases sitting between them. CDR3 sequence: CASNLGRGYSEAFH. CDR3 DNA: TGTGCCAGCAACCTCGGACGGGGATACTCTGAAGCTTTCCAT.

The count of this clonotype is one. The conserved closing phenylalanine or tryptophan is absent in this CDR3, likely reflecting a read error. J is TRBJ1-5 and V is TRBV11-2; D gene uncertain. Trimming left V 3 bases short and J 5 bases short, with 14 bases between. From germline, CDR1 is SGHAT and CDR2 FQNNGV. The CDR3 covers 15 residues. CDR3 amino acids: CASSFDGLSDQPQHL. CDR3 DNA: TGTGCCAGCAGCTTTGACGGATTGAGCGATCAGCCCCAGCATCTT.

This clonotype was seen only a few times. A much larger clone sits a single nucleotide away, making a read error possible. V usage is TRBV28 and J usage is TRBJ2-5; D tentatively fits TRBD1 or TRBD2 (5 bases each). The CDR3 length is 16 residues. Per the germline V gene, CDR1 is MDHEN and CDR2 is SYDVKM. The CDR3 DNA reads as TGTGCCAGCACTTTATGGTCCGGGGCGGGCGAAGAGACCCAGTACTTC. This gives the protein CASTLWSGAGEETQYF.

On this clonotype: One end of the junction fails to match germline, which may point to a read error. V is TRBV6-2 or TRBV6-3 and J is TRBJ2-1; the D gene is possibly TRBD1 (7 bases). Germline values: CDR1 MNHEY, CDR2 SVGEGT. This CDR3 is 14 amino acids long. This CDR3 is CVSSYETRGRGAFF. CDR3 in DNA: TGTGTCAGCAGTTACGAGACAAGGGGGCGCGGGGCGTTCTTC.

To note about this clonotype: This may be a read error: a much more frequent sequence differs by one nucleotide. The chain joins TRBV28 to TRBJ1-6, with no clear D. Germline V gene data show CDR1 as MDHEN and CDR2 as SYDVKM. The length of the CDR3 is 11 residues. CDR3 DNA sequence: TGTGCCAGGAGTTTTCGTTCACCCCTCCACTTT. It is translated as CARSFRSPLHF. The entire variable domain, with the rest obtained from reference TRBV28 and TRBJ1-6, is as follows: DVKVTQSSRYLVKRTGEKVFLECVQDMDHENMFWYRQDPGLGLRLIYFSYDVKMKEKGDIPEGYSVSREKKERFSLILESASTNQTSMYLCARSFRSPLHFGNGTRLTVT.

On this clonotype itself: In this CDR3 the conserved last residue, phenylalanine or tryptophan, is missing, so a read error is likely. The V and J genes are TRBV6-6 and TRBJ2-7; a possible D gene is TRBD2 (5 bases). V shed 8 bases and J shed 0 bases, with 11 bases lying between them. Germline V gene lookup returns CDR1 MNHNY and CDR2 SVGAGI (reference sequence). The CDR3 has 13 amino acids. The chain's CDR3 is CASRKADSYEQYL. DNA for the CDR3: TGTGCCAGCCGTAAAGCGGACTCCTACGAGCAGTACTTA.

With respect to this clonotype: A read error is likely, as this CDR3 ends without the conserved phenylalanine or tryptophan. Because the CDR3's place on the DNA is in doubt, the DNA is left out and the CDR3 is given as listed by TCRdb. The chain carries TRBV5-1 and TRBJ1-1. Germline-derived CDR1 and CDR2 are SGHRS and YFSETQ. The CDR3 is 17 amino acids in total, end residues counted. CDR3 region: CASSLAERSWMNTESFY.

This clonotype was counted at least ten times. The chain joins TRBV6-1 to TRBJ2-3; the match to TRBD2 covers 8 bases. Germline V gives CDR1 MNHNS, CDR2 SASEGT. V trimming: 1 base; J trimming: 4 bases; junction bases outside the gene matches: 4. The CDR3 sequence is 15 residues long. Here the CDR3 reads CASSEDTGGADTQYF. The CDR3 region has the DNA TGTGCCAGCAGTGAAGATACGGGAGGGGCAGATACGCAGTATTTT.

This clonotype was seen repeatedly, ten times or more. The V gene is TRBV5-1, the J gene TRBJ2-6; D not resolved. The germline gives CDR1 SGHRS, CDR2 YFSETQ. The CDR3 sequence is 15 residues long. V lost 0 bases to trimming and J lost 0 bases, with 4 bases between them. CDR3 amino acids: CASSLALSGANVLTF. The CDR3 DNA is TGCGCCAGCAGCTTGGCCCTCTCTGGGGCCAACGTCCTGACTTTC.

This clonotype was recorded many times. The gene calls are TRBV5-1 and TRBJ2-2; D could derive from TRBD1 or TRBD2 (5 bases each). The V end was cut by 5 bases, the J end by 0 bases, with 14 bases between. CDR1 and CDR2 from the germline V gene are SGHRS and YFSETQ. The CDR3 contains 16 residues. Here the CDR3 DNA reads TGCGCCAGCAGACCCGGGGCAGCGGCGAACACCGGGGAGCTGTTTTTT. This encodes CASRPGAAANTGELFF.

The V and J genes are TRBV11-2 and TRBJ2-7; TRBD1 aligns across 9 bases. The V gene end was trimmed by 9 bases and the J gene end by 2 bases; junction bases not matched to a gene: 14. This CDR3 is built from 16 residues. Germline lookup yields CDR1 SGHAT and CDR2 FQNNGV. The CDR3 nucleotides read TGTGCCAGGAACCAGGGACAGGGAGAGTTCACCTACGAGCAGTACTTC. This codes for CARNQGQGEFTYEQYF. Drawing the rest from reference TRBV11-2 and TRBJ2-7, the complete variable domain is EAGVAQSPRYKIIEKRQSVAFWCNPISGHATLYWYQQILGQGPKLLIQFQNNGVVDDSQLPKDRFSAERLKGVDSTLKIQPAKLEDSAVYLCARNQGQGEFTYEQYFGPGTRLTVT.

The chain combines TRBV20-1 with TRBJ1-1, with unresolved D. The CDR3 covers 13 residues. Germline loops: CDR1 DFQATT, CDR2 SNEGSKA (reference sequence). Trimming stripped 5 bases from V and 5 bases from J, with 15 bases between. CDR3 residues: CSAPQVRYTEAFF. CDR3 nucleotides: TGCAGTGCTCCCCAGGTGAGGTATACTGAAGCTTTCTTT.

In this sample, this clonotype turned up a few times. The V and J genes are TRBV27 and TRBJ2-1, with D possibly matching TRBD2 (6 bases). Germline CDR1 reads MNHEY; CDR2 reads SMNVEV (reference sequence). CDR3 length equals 16 residues. Between the trimmed V and J ends, which lost 7 bases and 0 bases, there was a span of 16 bases. The DNA of the CDR3 is TGTGCCAGCACCCACCGGGGTAGCGGCTCCTACAATGAGCAGTTCTTC. Residues: CASTHRGSGSYNEQFF.

This clonotype appeared a single time. The chain uses TRBV24-1 and TRBJ2-6, with D maybe TRBD2 (5 bases). Trimming left V 3 bases short and J 0 bases short, with 11 bases between. This CDR3 is 17 amino acids long. CDR1 KGHDR and CDR2 SFDVKD come from the germline V gene. In nucleotides, the CDR3 is TGTGCCACCAGTGATAGCCGGGGTAGCTCTGGGGCCAACGTCCTGACTTTC. This codes for CATSDSRGSSGANVLTF.